The clone carrying this TCR beta chain was counted between two and nine times. Its antigen is unidentified. The data were obtained in a study of beta chain features in type 1 diabetes. Broader study findings: Among type 1 diabetes patients, VDJ junctions had fewer insertions and more deletions. People with Type 1 diabetes carried modestly yet significantly shorter TCRB CDR3s in all four CD4+ subsets.

The CDR3 is 13 residues long. In germline, CDR1 is SGHDN, CDR2 FVKESK. The ends were cut back, 4 bases at V and 7 bases at J, with 10 bases in the middle. Investigators reverse transcribed all isolated RNA, so they sequenced expressed TCRB transcripts. Sequencing was performed with immunoSEQ multiplex PCR; in TCRdb, only in-frame clones are kept and a portion is missing. The data contain some 700,000 clones, about an eighth of them singletons. One heparinised blood draw, averaging about 120 mL, came from each donor. Sequenced: naive CD4+ T cells from blood. The receptor was derived from a man younger than 35 with type 1 diabetes. The chain couples TRBV14 to TRBJ2-2; D is possibly TRBD1 (6 bases). The CDR3 DNA reads as TGTGCCAGCAGCCGTACAGGGATCGGGGAGCTGTTTTTT. It codes for CASSRTGIGELFF.